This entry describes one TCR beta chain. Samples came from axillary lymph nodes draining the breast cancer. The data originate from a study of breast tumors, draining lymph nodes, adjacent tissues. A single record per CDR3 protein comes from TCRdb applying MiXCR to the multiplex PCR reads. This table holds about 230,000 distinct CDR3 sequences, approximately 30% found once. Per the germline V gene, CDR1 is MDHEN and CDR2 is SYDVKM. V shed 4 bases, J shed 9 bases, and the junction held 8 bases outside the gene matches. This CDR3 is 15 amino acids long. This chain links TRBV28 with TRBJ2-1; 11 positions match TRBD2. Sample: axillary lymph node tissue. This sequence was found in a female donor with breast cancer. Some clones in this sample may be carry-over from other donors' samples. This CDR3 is CASSSLAGDSREQFF. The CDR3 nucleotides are TGTGCCAGCAGTTCACTAGCGGGGGACTCGCGTGAGCAGTTCTTC.